This record looks at one T cell receptor beta chain sequence and its context. No antigen is known for it. The primer mix had 60 Vbeta and 13 Jbeta primers. Data came from immunoSEQ multiplex PCR; TCRdb stores just in-frame clones and leaves some out. Among approximately 150,000 clones listed, over 65% were seen once. This sample is drawn from a study of cytomegalovirus exposure and HLA in healthy donors. Study results and limitations: Many donors carried some public TCRs, although rarity characterized most TCR sequences. Later work associated 16,951 TCR beta sequences with HLA alleles at 0.05 false discovery rate. The investigators catalogued 150 to 200 TCR beta chains as cytomegalovirus-associated.

The germline V gene has CDR1 SNHLY and CDR2 FYNNEI. The CDR3 loop spans 13 amino acids. V gave up 10 bases and J gave up 8 bases; unmatched junction bases: 10. Material: PBMCs. This chain joins TRBV2 and TRBJ1-3, with 8 bases matching TRBD1. This receptor was taken from a middle-aged man in good health and CMV-seropositive. The chain's CDR3 is CATRGQGADTIYF. CDR3 in DNA: TGTGCCACCAGAGGGCAGGGGGCCGACACCATATATTTT.